These 2 T cell receptor beta chains came from one sample sequenced in a study of T cells after posttransplantation cyclophosphamide. Assay used: immunoSEQ multiplex PCR; TCRdb lists only in-frame clones, some missing. The sample has over 2,500 clones, none seen only once. A marrow graft followed busulfan-fludarabine conditioning, with cyclophosphamide on days +3 and +4. Sequencing was performed on PBMCs, taken 32 days after allogeneic stem cell transplant with posttransplant cyclophosphamide. These receptors originate from a female patient in her 50s who received an allogeneic stem cell transplant from a related donor, was CMV-positive, and had no GVHD. Some T cells may originate from the graft donor.

This clone was detected many times. The chain has TRBV30 and TRBJ2-7; 9 bases are shared with TRBD2. Germline V lookup: CDR1 GTSNPN, CDR2 SVGIG (reference sequence). The CDR3 is 13 amino acids. Losses at the gene ends were 2 bases for V and 4 bases for J; bases not matched to a gene: 3. The CDR3 protein is CAWSIAGDYEQYF. The CDR3 coding sequence is TGTGCCTGGAGTATAGCGGGAGATTACGAGCAGTACTTC.

Judged by abundance, this clone is medium-sized. This chain connects TRBV12-3 or TRBV12-4 to TRBJ2-7, with TRBD2 matching over 8 bases. The V segment lost 5 bases and the J segment 3 bases; nucleotides outside the gene matches: 12. The CDR3 is 16 amino acids. The CDR3: CASSLRRTSGLYEQYF. The CDR3 nucleotides are TGTGCCAGCAGTCTCAGGAGAACTAGCGGTCTCTACGAGCAGTACTTC.